This T cell receptor (beta chain) was sequenced in a study of T cell responses to AZD1222 COVID-19 vaccine. Whole-study results and caveats: Only after the peak T cell response were repertoires sampled.

The CDR3 is 13 residues long. Trimming left V 0 bases short and J 5 bases short, with 5 bases between. Looked up from germline, CDR1 is SGHAT and CDR2 is FQDESV (reference sequence). On this clone: Antigen: not known.

Using immunoSEQ multiplex PCR, the repertoire was profiled, and TCRdb retains in-frame clones only, with some absent. The sample comprises 120,000 to 150,000 clones, about 90% of which are singletons, and approximately 8% rests with the top ten. The TCR comes from an adult who received the MenACWY meningococcal vaccine as a control. This chain connects TRBV11-1 to TRBJ1-5; D not certain. The sequenced sample was peripheral blood, obtained 28 days after the second dose of the MenACWY control vaccine. Written as DNA, the CDR3 is TGTGCCAGCAGCTTAGCCGGGGATCAGCCCCAGCATTTT. Amino acids: CASSLAGDQPQHF.